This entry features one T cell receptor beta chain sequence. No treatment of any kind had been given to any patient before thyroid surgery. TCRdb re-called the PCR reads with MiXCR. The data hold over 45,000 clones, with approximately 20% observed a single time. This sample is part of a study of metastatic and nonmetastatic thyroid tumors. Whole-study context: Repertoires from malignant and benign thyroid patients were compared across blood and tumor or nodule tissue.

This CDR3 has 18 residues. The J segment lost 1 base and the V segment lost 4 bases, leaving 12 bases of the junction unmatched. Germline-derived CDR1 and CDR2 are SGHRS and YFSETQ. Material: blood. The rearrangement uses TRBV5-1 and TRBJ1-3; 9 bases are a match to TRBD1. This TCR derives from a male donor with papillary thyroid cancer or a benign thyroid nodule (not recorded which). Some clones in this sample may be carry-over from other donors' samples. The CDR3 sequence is CASSPLGQGRVSGNTIYF. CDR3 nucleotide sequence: TGCGCCAGCAGCCCCCTGGGACAGGGAAGAGTTTCTGGAAACACCATATATTTT.